This passage covers 16 T cell receptor beta chains from one sample sequenced in a study of blood T cell repertoires in COVID-19. Here immunoSEQ multiplex PCR was the method, and the copy in TCRdb shows in-frame clones only, minus some. The sample records about 24,000 clones, 81% being singletons. The sample comprised peripheral blood. Receptors originate from a woman in her 70s with COVID-19, enrolled during active disease.

The V and J genes are TRBV11-3 and TRBJ1-6, with D perhaps matching TRBD1 (6 bases). This CDR3 is built from 14 residues. V was trimmed by 6 bases and J by 8 bases, leaving 14 bases between them. CDR1 is SGHNT, CDR2 YENEEA, per germline. The chain's CDR3 is CASSSRTADSPLHF. The CDR3 DNA reads TGTGCCAGCAGTTCCCGGACAGCCGATTCACCCCTCCACTTT.

This sequence joins TRBV10-3 and TRBJ1-5, with a possible D match to TRBD1 (5 bases). V shed 4 bases and J shed 0 bases, with 7 bases lying between them. Germline CDR1 ENHRY, CDR2 SYGVKD. The CDR3 sequence is 14 residues long. The CDR3 bases are TGTGCCATCAGTGGGGGGGGTAGCAATCAGCCCCAGCATTTT. Protein product: CAISGGGSNQPQHF.

The chain uses TRBV6-5 and TRBJ2-5; TRBD2 matches at 8 bases. The CDR3 contains 15 residues. CDR1 MNHEY and CDR2 SVGAGI come from the germline V gene. Trimming took 6 bases from V and 2 from J; bases not matched to a gene: 8. CDR3 nucleotides: TGTGCCAGCAGAACAACTAGCGGAGCACAAGAGACCCAGTACTTC. The encoded protein is CASRTTSGAQETQYF.

The chain uses TRBV7-9 and TRBJ1-1; a weak D match, TRBD1 (6 bases). From germline, CDR1 is SEHNR and CDR2 FQNEAQ (reference sequence). Trimming took off 2 bases at V and 0 bases at J, with 16 bases between the two ends. The CDR3 length is 17 residues. This chain's CDR3 is CASSLWGPRKVNTEAFF. In DNA, the CDR3 is TGTGCCAGCAGCTTATGGGGGCCTCGGAAAGTGAACACTGAAGCTTTCTTT.

In its sample, this clone was seen once. As DNA, the CDR3 is TGCAGCGTCCGGGGACTGCTCTCCTCCCAAGAGACCCAGTACTTC. It encodes CSVRGLLSSQETQYF. The J gene is TRBJ2-5, the V gene TRBV29-1; perhaps TRBD2 as D (6 bases). The CDR3 runs 15 residues. Germline CDR1 is SQVTM and CDR2 is ANQGSEA. V lost 6 bases to trimming and J lost 1 base, with 18 bases between them.

This clone was seen once. The chain has TRBV19 and TRBJ2-2, with 10 bases matching TRBD1. The CDR3 is 18 residues long. V gave up 5 bases and J gave up 0 bases; unmatched junction bases: 9. Germline-derived CDR1 and CDR2 are LNHDA and SQIVND (reference sequence). For the CDR3, the DNA is TGTGCCAGTAGTCTAAGAGGACAGGGGGATTCGAACACCGGGGAGCTGTTTTTT. Protein: CASSLRGQGDSNTGELFF.

The rearrangement uses TRBV4-2 and TRBJ1-2; 12 positions agree with TRBD1. CDR1 and CDR2 (germline): LGHNA, YNFKEQ. The CDR3 sequence is 14 residues long. V lost 3 bases, J lost 6 bases, and 2 bases stayed unmatched. As DNA, the CDR3 is TGTGCCAGCAGCCAGGGACAGGGGGCAAATGGCTACACCTTC. Its protein product is CASSQGQGANGYTF.

This chain joins TRBV7-2 and TRBJ2-4, with D hard to call. Trimming stripped 5 bases from V and 0 bases from J, with 14 bases between. Germline V CDR1 and CDR2: SGHTA, FQGNSA. The CDR3 is 16 amino acids. The DNA for the CDR3 is TGTGCCAGCAGCCTTAGACCAGGCCTAGCCAAAAACATTCAGTACTTC. This sequence encodes CASSLRPGLAKNIQYF.

This clone was detected only a few times. This sequence joins TRBV2 and TRBJ2-7; D is ambiguous. In germline, CDR1 is SNHLY, CDR2 FYNNEI. The CDR3 runs to 14 residues. The V end lost 3 bases, the J end lost 2 bases, and 11 bases lay between the germline ends. CDR3 amino acids: CASSELPQAYEQYV. DNA for the CDR3: TGTGCCAGCAGTGAGCTCCCGCAGGCCTACGAGCAGTACGTC.

The rearrangement links TRBV29-1 to TRBJ2-2; 9 nucleotides align to TRBD1. Germline V gene sequence: CDR1 SQVTM, CDR2 ANQGSEA. The trim removed 6 bases at V and 4 bases at J, leaving 12 bases unmatched. There are 16 residues in the CDR3. Written as DNA, the CDR3 is TGCAGCGTCGAGATTCTGACGGGACAGGGCACCGGGGAGCTGTTTTTT. Translated: CSVEILTGQGTGELFF.

V usage is TRBV19 and J usage is TRBJ1-5; tentatively, D is TRBD1 (5 bases). The CDR3 runs 16 residues. V lost 6 bases and J 1 base, leaving 16 bases between the germline ends. From germline, CDR1 is LNHDA and CDR2 SQIVND (reference sequence). CDR3 protein: CASRPEGGGSNQPQHF. DNA for the CDR3: TGTGCCAGTAGGCCCGAGGGCGGGGGGAGCAATCAGCCCCAGCATTTT.

The chain couples TRBV6-6 to TRBJ1-5, with 8 bases lining up with TRBD1. V trimming: 5 bases; J trimming: 1 base; junction bases outside the gene matches: 16. CDR3 length: 19 residues. The V gene's germline CDR1 is MNHNY and CDR2 SVGAGI (reference sequence). The CDR3 spells CASSQSSFTGGRSNQPQHF. The CDR3, as DNA: TGTGCCAGCAGTCAATCCTCCTTCACAGGGGGAAGGAGCAATCAGCCCCAGCATTTT.

The chain recombines TRBV5-6 with TRBJ1-2; TRBD1 matches 8 bases. With 4 bases clipped from V and 1 base from J, the junction kept 12 bases outside the gene matches. The CDR3 consists of 17 residues. Looked up from germline, CDR1 is SGHDT and CDR2 is YYEEEE. CDR3 bases: TGTGCCAGCAGCCCCGACCCCGGGACAGGATTTAACTATGGCTACACCTTC. It translates to CASSPDPGTGFNYGYTF.

This chain links TRBV18 with TRBJ1-2; 8 bases line up with TRBD1. The trim removed 4 bases at V and 3 bases at J, leaving 4 bases unmatched. The CDR3 contains 14 residues. Germline values: CDR1 KGHSH, CDR2 LQKENI. The CDR3 coding sequence is TGTGCCAGCTCACAACAGGGGGGGCACTATGGCTACACCTTC. Residues: CASSQQGGHYGYTF.

The J gene is TRBJ1-1, the V gene TRBV19; 10 bases align to TRBD1. This CDR3 contains 14 residues. CDR1 LNHDA and CDR2 SQIVND come from the germline V gene (reference sequence). With 5 bases clipped from V and 2 bases from J, the junction kept 2 bases outside the gene matches. The CDR3 bases are TGTGCCAGTAGTGGGGACAGGGGTAACACTGAAGCTTTCTTT. Amino acids: CASSGDRGNTEAFF.

V usage is TRBV7-6 and J usage is TRBJ1-1, with 8 bases that match TRBD1. The CDR3 is made up of 14 amino acids. V was pared by 5 bases and J by 7 bases, with 9 bases of the junction left unmatched. The germline V gene has CDR1 SGHVS and CDR2 FNYEAQ. CDR3 DNA: TGTGCCAGCAGCCCGTCCGGGACAGGCCGTGAAGCTTTCTTT. This translates into CASSPSGTGREAFF.